A single sample is the source of the 22 T cell receptor beta chains below, sequenced in a study of Graves' ophthalmopathy and Graves' hyperthyroidism. The TCR beta CDR3 regions underwent amplification from RNA transcripts. The library came from an HTBI-primed first-round RT-PCR and a second-round multiplex PCR. TCRdb reprocessed the multiplex PCR reads via MiXCR and lists one record per CDR3 protein. This sample yields fewer than 650,000 distinct CDR3 sequences, of which 22% are seen a single time; approximately 7% belongs to the top ten. Sequenced input: peripheral blood. These receptors originate from a woman aged 18-29 years with stable Graves' hyperthyroidism. Some clones in this sample may be carry-over from other donors' samples.

This clonotype was detected a few times. The V call is TRBV14, the J call TRBJ1-2; no firm D call. V was shortened by 5 bases and J by 1 base, with 11 bases between the two germline ends. The CDR3 has 14 residues. Per the germline V gene, CDR1 is SGHDN and CDR2 is FVKESK. The CDR3 spells CASSLAGFNYGYTF. The CDR3 DNA follows: TGTGCCAGCAGCTTAGCGGGCTTTAACTATGGCTACACCTTC.

V usage is TRBV12-3 or TRBV12-4 and J usage is TRBJ1-2; 10 nucleotides line up with TRBD1. After removal of 8 bases from V and 7 bases from J, the junction contained 1 base not matched to a gene. The CDR3 has 11 residues. The CDR3 DNA reads TGTGCCAGCGGGACAGGGGCTGGCTACACCTTC. Encoded protein: CASGTGAGYTF.

Many counts were recorded for this clonotype. V gene TRBV11-3 combines with J gene TRBJ2-5; 8 bases fit TRBD1. CDR1 and CDR2 from the germline V gene are SGHNT and YENEEA. The CDR3 covers 15 residues. With V trimmed by 3 bases and J by 5 bases, 8 bases remained unmatched. The DNA for the CDR3 is TGTGCCAGCAGCTTCTGGACAGGGCCGATGGAGACCCAGTACTTC. As protein: CASSFWTGPMETQYF.

The CDR3 region has the DNA TGTGCCAGCAGCTTAGCCCTAACAGGGCACTACTATGGCTACACCTTC. As protein: CASSLALTGHYYGYTF. The rearrangement joins TRBV11-1 to TRBJ1-2; TRBD1 might be the D (6 bases). Germline CDR1 and CDR2: SGHAT and FQDESV (reference sequence). The V and J ends lost 0 bases and 3 bases respectively, with 14 bases between them. The CDR3 covers 16 residues. The whole variable domain, remainder taken from reference TRBV11-1 and TRBJ1-2, is EAEVAQSPRYKITEKSQAVAFWCDPISGHATLYWYRQILGQGPELLVQFQDESVVDDSQLPKDRFSAERLKGVDSTLKIQPAELGDSAMYLCASSLALTGHYYGYTFGSGTRLTVV.

This chain joins TRBV19 and TRBJ1-5; 10 bases line up with TRBD1. The germline V gene encodes CDR1 LNHDA and CDR2 SQIVND (reference sequence). There are 16 residues in the CDR3. Trimming at V came to 3 bases and at J to 6 bases, leaving 8 bases not matched to a gene. The CDR3 coding sequence is TGTGCCAGTAGTATTCGGCCGGACAGGGGGTTTCAGCCCCAGCATTTT. Translating it yields CASSIRPDRGFQPQHF.

V and J are TRBV11-3 and TRBJ2-7, with D possibly matching TRBD1 (5 bases). The CDR3 has 12 amino acids. Per germline, CDR1 SGHNT and CDR2 YENEEA. The V and J ends lost 5 bases and 5 bases respectively, with 10 bases between them. The CDR3 DNA reads TGTGCCAGCAGCGTAGCAGGGAACGAGCAGTACTTC. Residues: CASSVAGNEQYF.

This clonotype was found many times. The chain has TRBV11-2 and TRBJ2-2, with D unresolved. Trimming cost V 2 bases and J 4 bases, with 8 bases left between them. This CDR3 region has 14 residues. Germline CDR1 and CDR2: SGHAT and FQNNGV. CDR3 coding DNA: TGTGCCAGCAGCTTATTACAGATCACCGGGGAGCTGTTTTTT. Amino acids: CASSLLQITGELFF.

This clonotype was found many times. V gene TRBV2 combines with J gene TRBJ2-7; D perhaps matches TRBD2 (5 bases). CDR1 and CDR2 from the germline V gene are SNHLY and FYNNEI. The CDR3 is made up of 14 amino acids. Trimming took 5 bases from V and 5 from J, leaving 16 bases between them. The CDR3 sequence is CASSPQLSGDEQYF. CDR3 bases: TGTGCCAGCAGTCCTCAATTGTCCGGGGACGAGCAGTACTTC.

At least ten counts were recorded for this clonotype. V is TRBV28 and J is TRBJ1-1, with D tentatively TRBD1 (6 bases). Germline V CDR1 and CDR2: MDHEN, SYDVKM. This CDR3 is 14 amino acids long. Trimming removed 3 bases from V and 4 bases from J, with 12 bases in between. The CDR3 loop is CASSFSGGATEAFF. For the CDR3, the DNA is TGTGCCAGCAGTTTTTCCGGGGGCGCCACTGAAGCTTTCTTT.

Many counts were recorded for this clonotype. The V and J genes are TRBV12-3 or TRBV12-4 and TRBJ1-3; maybe TRBD1 (6 bases). CDR3 size: 18 residues. Trimming cost V 0 bases and J 0 bases, with 15 bases left between them. In DNA form, the CDR3 reads TGTGCCAGCAGTTTAGCGGGGATACAGGGCCCCTCTGGAAACACCATATATTTT. Protein product: CASSLAGIQGPSGNTIYF.

The sample holds many counts of this clonotype. The chain joins TRBV6-5 to TRBJ1-2, with D possibly TRBD1 on 6 matching bases. CDR3 length: 15 residues. Looked up from germline, CDR1 is MNHEY and CDR2 is SVGAGI. V was shortened by 3 bases and J by 4 bases, with 15 bases between the two germline ends. The CDR3 sequence: CASSYAGAPSYGYTF. CDR3 nucleotides: TGTGCCAGCAGTTATGCGGGGGCCCCCAGCTATGGCTACACCTTC.

This clonotype was picked up many times. The genes are TRBV12-3 or TRBV12-4 and TRBJ1-5; D gene uncertain. The CDR3 covers 15 residues. With 3 bases removed from V and 3 bases from J, the gap between germline ends came to 12 bases. As DNA, the CDR3 is TGTGCCAGCAGTTTTGACTTCACTGCCAATCAGCCCCAGCATTTT. This translates into CASSFDFTANQPQHF.

This clonotype was seen only a few times. This chain joins TRBV19 and TRBJ1-2; 8 bases map to TRBD1. V lost 3 bases to trimming and J lost 4 bases; unmatched junction nucleotides: 1. Looked up from germline, CDR1 is LNHDA and CDR2 is SQIVND (reference sequence). This CDR3 has 13 amino acids. The CDR3 DNA follows: TGTGCCAGTAGTATGGGGACAGGCTATGGCTACACCTTC. Amino acids: CASSMGTGYGYTF.

This clonotype was detected many times. The chain has TRBV4-1 and TRBJ2-2, with 8 bases identical to TRBD2. Germline assignment: CDR1 MGHRA and CDR2 YSYEKL. The CDR3 contains 16 residues. V gave up 0 bases and J gave up 4 bases; unmatched junction bases: 4. CDR3 loop: CASSQEIAGSTGELFF. CDR3 bases: TGCGCCAGCAGCCAAGAAATAGCGGGGAGCACCGGGGAGCTGTTTTTT.

This clonotype was observed at least ten times. This chain links TRBV20-1 with TRBJ1-6; tentative D call: TRBD1 (6 bases). Germline-derived CDR1 and CDR2 are DFQATT and SNEGSKA (reference sequence). The CDR3 runs to 13 residues. V lost 6 bases, J lost 5 bases, and 11 bases lay in between. CDR3 coding DNA: TGCAGTGCCAGGGGACGAAATAATTCACCCCTCCACTTT. Protein sequence: CSARGRNNSPLHF.

The chain uses TRBV11-2 and TRBJ2-5; D possibly corresponds to TRBD1 (6 bases). V was trimmed by 4 bases and J by 2 bases, leaving 14 bases between them. The CDR3 is 15 residues long. Germline CDR1 reads SGHAT; CDR2 reads FQNNGV. The DNA of the CDR3 is TGTGCCAGCAGCTCACGGACAGCACAACAAGAGACCCAGTACTTC. Protein sequence: CASSSRTAQQETQYF.

This clonotype was counted a few times. This sequence joins TRBV13 and TRBJ2-4; perhaps TRBD1 as D (6 bases). The CDR3 covers 16 residues. V shed 4 bases and J shed 5 bases, with 18 bases lying between them. Germline V gene data show CDR1 as PRHDT and CDR2 as FYEKMQ (reference sequence). CDR3 DNA sequence: TGTGCCAGCAGCTCAAAACAGGGAAGGGTGGAAAACATTCAGTACTTC. It translates to CASSSKQGRVENIQYF.

As concerns this clonotype: Its ends do not fully match the called genes, so a read error is possible. V and J are TRBV6-1 and TRBJ1-1; possible D gene TRBD1, 5 bases. This CDR3 is 15 amino acids long. Germline assignment: CDR1 MNHNS and CDR2 SASEGT. The CDR3 region is CASSRNAWGNAEAFF. Here the CDR3 DNA reads TGTGCCAGCAGTCGAAACGCATGGGGGAACGCTGAAGCTTTCTTT.

This clonotype was observed at least ten times. The chain has TRBV12-3 or TRBV12-4 and TRBJ1-6; D is possibly TRBD1 (5 bases). V was shortened by 3 bases and J by 5 bases, with 11 bases between the two germline ends. This CDR3 is 15 amino acids long. The CDR3 nucleotides are TGTGCCAGCAGTTTTGGGGGTACGCATAATTCACCCCTCCACTTT. Translating it yields CASSFGGTHNSPLHF.

This clonotype was observed a handful of times. The chain has TRBV6-1 and TRBJ1-1; D might be TRBD1 (5 bases). The CDR3 extends over 13 amino acids. Trimming removed 8 bases from V and 1 base from J, with 11 bases in between. From germline, CDR1 is MNHNS and CDR2 SASEGT. The CDR3, as DNA: TGTGCCAGCTGGGGCGGTCGGAACACTGAAGCTTTCTTT. The encoded protein is CASWGGRNTEAFF.

The rearrangement joins TRBV6-1 to TRBJ1-3; D uncertain. Germline V gene data show CDR1 as MNHNS and CDR2 as SASEGT. Deletions cut 7 bases from V and 2 bases from J, with 15 bases between. The CDR3 totals 15 residues. The CDR3 DNA sequence: TGTGCCAGCACCCGAACAACCAGGACTGGAAACACCATATATTTT. As protein: CASTRTTRTGNTIYF.

V and J are TRBV30 and TRBJ2-1; 8 bases align to TRBD1. From germline, CDR1 is GTSNPN and CDR2 SVGIG (reference sequence). Losses at the gene ends were 1 base for V and 6 bases for J; bases not matched to a gene: 5. The CDR3 sequence is 14 residues long. The CDR3 protein is CAWSGAGTGNEQFF. CDR3 coding DNA: TGTGCCTGGAGTGGGGCGGGGACAGGCAATGAGCAGTTCTTC.